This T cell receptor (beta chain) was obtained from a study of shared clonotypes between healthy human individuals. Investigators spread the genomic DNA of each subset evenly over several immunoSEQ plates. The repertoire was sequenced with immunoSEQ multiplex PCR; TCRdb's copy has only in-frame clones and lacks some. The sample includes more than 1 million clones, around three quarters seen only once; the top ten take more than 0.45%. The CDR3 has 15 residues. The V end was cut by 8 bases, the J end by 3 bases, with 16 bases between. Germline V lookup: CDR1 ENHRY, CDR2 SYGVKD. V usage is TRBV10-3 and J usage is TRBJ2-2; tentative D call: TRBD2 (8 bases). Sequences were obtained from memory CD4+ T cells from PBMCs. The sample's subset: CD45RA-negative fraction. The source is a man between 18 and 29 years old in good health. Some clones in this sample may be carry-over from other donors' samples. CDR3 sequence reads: CAIGTAGVDTGELFF. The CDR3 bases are TGTGCCATCGGGACAGCGGGAGTGGACACCGGGGAGCTGTTTTTT.